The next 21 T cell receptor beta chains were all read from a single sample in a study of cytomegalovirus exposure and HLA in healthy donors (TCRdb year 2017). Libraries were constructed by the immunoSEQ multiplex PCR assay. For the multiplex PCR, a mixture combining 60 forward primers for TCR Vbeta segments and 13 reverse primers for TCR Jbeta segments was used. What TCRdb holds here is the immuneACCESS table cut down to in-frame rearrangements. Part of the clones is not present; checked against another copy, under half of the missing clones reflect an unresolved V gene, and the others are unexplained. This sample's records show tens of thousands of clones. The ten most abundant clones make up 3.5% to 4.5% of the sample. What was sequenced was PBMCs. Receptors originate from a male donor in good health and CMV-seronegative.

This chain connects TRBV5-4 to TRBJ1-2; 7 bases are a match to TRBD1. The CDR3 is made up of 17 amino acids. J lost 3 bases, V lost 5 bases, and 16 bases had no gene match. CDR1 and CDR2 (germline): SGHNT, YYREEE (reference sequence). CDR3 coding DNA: TGTGCCAGCAGTAAAAAAGAGAACAGGGGATTCGACTATGGCTACACCTTC. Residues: CASSKKENRGFDYGYTF.

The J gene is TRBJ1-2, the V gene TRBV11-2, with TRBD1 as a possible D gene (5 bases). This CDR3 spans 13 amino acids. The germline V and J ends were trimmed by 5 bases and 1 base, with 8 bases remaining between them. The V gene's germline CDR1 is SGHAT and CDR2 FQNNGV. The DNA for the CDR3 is TGTGCCAGCAGCCCAGACAGTAACTATGGCTACACCTTC. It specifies CASSPDSNYGYTF.

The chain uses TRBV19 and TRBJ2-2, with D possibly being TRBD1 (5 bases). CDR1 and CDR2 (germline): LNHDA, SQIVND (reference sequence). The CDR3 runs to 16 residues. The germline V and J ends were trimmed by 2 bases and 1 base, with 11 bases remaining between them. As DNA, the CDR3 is TGTGCCAGTAGTATAAGATTTGACAGGAACACCGGGGAGCTGTTTTTT. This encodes CASSIRFDRNTGELFF.

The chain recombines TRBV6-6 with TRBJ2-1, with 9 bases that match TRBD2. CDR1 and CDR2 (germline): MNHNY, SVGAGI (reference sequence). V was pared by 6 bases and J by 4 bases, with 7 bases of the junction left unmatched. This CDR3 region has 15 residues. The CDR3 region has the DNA TGTGCCAGCAGCCCTCAGCGGGGGGCTTACAATGAGCAGTTCTTC. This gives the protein CASSPQRGAYNEQFF.

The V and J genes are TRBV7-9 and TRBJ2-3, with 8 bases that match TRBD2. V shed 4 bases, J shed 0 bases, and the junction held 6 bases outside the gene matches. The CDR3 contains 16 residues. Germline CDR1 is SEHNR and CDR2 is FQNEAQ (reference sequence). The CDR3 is CASSSLAGRSTDTQYF. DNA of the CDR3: TGTGCCAGCAGCTCCTTAGCGGGGAGAAGCACAGATACGCAGTATTTT.

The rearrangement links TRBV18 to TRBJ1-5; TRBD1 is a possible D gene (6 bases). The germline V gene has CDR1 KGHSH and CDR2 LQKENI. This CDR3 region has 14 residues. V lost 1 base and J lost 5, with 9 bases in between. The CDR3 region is CASSPQGVDQPQHF. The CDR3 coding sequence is TGTGCCAGCTCACCACAGGGGGTGGATCAGCCCCAGCATTTT.

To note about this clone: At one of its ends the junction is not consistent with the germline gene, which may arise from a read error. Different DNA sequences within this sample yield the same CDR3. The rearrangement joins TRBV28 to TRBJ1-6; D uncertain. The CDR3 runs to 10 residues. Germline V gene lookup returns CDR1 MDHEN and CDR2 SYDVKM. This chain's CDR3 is CASNGSPLHF. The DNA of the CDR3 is TGTGCAAGCAACGGTTCACCCCTCCACTTT.

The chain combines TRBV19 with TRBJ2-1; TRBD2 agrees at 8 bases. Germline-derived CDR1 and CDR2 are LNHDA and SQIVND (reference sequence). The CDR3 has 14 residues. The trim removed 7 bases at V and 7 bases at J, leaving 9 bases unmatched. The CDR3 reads CASTRGGPQNEQFF. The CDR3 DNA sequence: TGTGCCAGTACCCGGGGGGGACCTCAAAATGAGCAGTTCTTC.

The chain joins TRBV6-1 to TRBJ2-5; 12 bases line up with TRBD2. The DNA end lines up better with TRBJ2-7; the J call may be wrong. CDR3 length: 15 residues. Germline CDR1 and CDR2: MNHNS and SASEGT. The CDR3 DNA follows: TGTGCCAGCAGTGACGGACTAGCGGGAACCTACGAGCAGTACTTC. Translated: CASSDGLAGTYEQYF.

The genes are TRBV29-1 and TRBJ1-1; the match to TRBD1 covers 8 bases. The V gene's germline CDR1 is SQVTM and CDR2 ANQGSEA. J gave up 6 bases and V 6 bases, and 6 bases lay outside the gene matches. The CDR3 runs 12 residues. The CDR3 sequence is CSVARGQAEAFF. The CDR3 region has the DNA TGCAGCGTGGCCAGGGGGCAGGCTGAAGCTTTCTTT.

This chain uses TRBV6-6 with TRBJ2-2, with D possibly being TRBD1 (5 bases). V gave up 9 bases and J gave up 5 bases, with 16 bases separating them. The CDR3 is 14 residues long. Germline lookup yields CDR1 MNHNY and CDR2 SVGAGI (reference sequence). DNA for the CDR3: TGTGCCAGTACTGCCCGGACAAGTACCGGGGAGCTGTTTTTT. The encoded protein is CASTARTSTGELFF.

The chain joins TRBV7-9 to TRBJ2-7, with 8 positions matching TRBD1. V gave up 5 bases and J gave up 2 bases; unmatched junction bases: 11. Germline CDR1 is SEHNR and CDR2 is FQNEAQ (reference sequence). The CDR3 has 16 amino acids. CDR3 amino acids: CASSPRGDRTAYEQYF. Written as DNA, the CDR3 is TGTGCCAGCAGCCCAAGAGGGGACAGGACTGCCTACGAGCAGTACTTC.

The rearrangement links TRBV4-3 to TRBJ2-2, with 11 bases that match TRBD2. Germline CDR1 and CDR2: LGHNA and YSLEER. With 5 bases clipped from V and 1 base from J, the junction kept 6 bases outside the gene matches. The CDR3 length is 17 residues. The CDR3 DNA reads TGCGCCAGCAGCGCGGGCGGGACTAGCGGGAACACCGGGGAGCTGTTTTTT. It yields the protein CASSAGGTSGNTGELFF.

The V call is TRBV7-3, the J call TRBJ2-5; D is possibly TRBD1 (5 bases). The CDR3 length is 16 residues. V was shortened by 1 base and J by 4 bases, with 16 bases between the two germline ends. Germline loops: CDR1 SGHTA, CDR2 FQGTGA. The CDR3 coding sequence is TGTGCCAGCAGCTTAAGACTCGTTGGGGCAGGAGAGACCCAGTACTTC. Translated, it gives CASSLRLVGAGETQYF.

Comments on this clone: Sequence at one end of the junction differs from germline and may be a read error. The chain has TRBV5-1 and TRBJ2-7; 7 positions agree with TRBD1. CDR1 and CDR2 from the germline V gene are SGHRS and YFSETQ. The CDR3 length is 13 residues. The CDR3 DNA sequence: TGCGCCAGCAGCTCCGGACAGGCCTACGAGCAGTCCTTC. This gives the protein CASSSGQAYEQSF.

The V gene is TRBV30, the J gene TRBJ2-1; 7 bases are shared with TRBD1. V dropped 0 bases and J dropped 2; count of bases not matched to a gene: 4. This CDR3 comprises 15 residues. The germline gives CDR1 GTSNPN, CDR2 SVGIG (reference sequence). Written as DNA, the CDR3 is TGTGCCTGGAGTGTACCCCAGGGGGCCTACAATGAGCAGTTCTTC. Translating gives CAWSVPQGAYNEQFF.

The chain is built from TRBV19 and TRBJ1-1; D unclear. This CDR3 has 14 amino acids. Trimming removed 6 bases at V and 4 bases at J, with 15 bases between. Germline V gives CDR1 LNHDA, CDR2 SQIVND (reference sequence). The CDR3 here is CASSIGRRITEAFF. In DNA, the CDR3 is TGTGCCAGTAGCATTGGCCGCAGGATCACTGAAGCTTTCTTT.

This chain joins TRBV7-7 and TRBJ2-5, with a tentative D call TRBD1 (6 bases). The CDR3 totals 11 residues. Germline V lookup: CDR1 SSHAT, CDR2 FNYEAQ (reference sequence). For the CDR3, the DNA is TGTGCGGGACACTACCAAGAGACCCAGTACTTC. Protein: CAGHYQETQYF.

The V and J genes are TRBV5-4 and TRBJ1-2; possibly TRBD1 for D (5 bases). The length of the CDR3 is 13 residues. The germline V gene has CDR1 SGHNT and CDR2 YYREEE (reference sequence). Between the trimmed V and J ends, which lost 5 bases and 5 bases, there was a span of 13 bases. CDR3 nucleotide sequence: TGTGCCAGCAGAGACCCCGGGGGGTATGGCTACACCTTC. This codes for CASRDPGGYGYTF.

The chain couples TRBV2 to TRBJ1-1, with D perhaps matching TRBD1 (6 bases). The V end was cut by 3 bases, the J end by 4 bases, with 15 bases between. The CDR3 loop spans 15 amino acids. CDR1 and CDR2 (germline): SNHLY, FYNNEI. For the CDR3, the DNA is TGTGCCAGCAGTGAGACAGGTGTTAGGGGCACTGAAGCTTTCTTT. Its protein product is CASSETGVRGTEAFF.

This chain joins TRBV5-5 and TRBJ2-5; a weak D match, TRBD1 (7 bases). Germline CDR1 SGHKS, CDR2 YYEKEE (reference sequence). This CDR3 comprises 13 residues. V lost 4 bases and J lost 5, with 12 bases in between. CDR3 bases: TGTGCCAGCAGCCGTGCGGGACAGGAGACCCAGTACTTC. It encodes CASSRAGQETQYF.